This T cell receptor (beta chain) was captured by sequencing in a study of blood T cell repertoires in COVID-19. V lost 3 bases, J lost 7 bases, and 9 bases lay in between. The CDR3 consists of 11 residues. Germline V gene sequence: CDR1 DFQATT, CDR2 SNEGSKA (reference sequence). As handled by the study authors: Amplified reference gene primers provided the basis for estimating nucleated cell counts. Repertoires were generated with immunoSEQ multiplex PCR, while TCRdb's copy carries only in-frame clones and drops some. The D gene and trimming were derived from the DNA, and the V and J assignments and clone size from that table. The repertoire holds some 94,000 clones, with roughly 89% as singletons.

The sample comprised peripheral blood. This chain connects TRBV20-1 to TRBJ1-1; D remains ambiguous. This receptor was obtained from a man between 65 and 85 years old with active or convalescent COVID-19. For the CDR3, the DNA is TGCAGTGCTAGGTCCGAGATTGAAGCTTTCTTT. Encoded protein: CSARSEIEAFF.